What follows describes a single T cell receptor (beta chain). Its antigen is currently unknown. From germline, CDR1 is MNHEY and CDR2 SMNVEV (reference sequence). Trimming at V came to 5 bases and at J to 0 bases, leaving 8 bases not matched to a gene. This CDR3 has 16 amino acids. This record belongs to a study of OX40 agonist ivuxolimab in advanced cancers. Repertoires were generated with immunoSEQ multiplex PCR, while TCRdb's copy carries only in-frame clones and drops some. The data show approximately 79,000 clones, with approximately 90% seen just once and 7% to 9.5% held by the top ten. Whole-study results and caveats: Researchers report that CD8+ T cells had, on average, more expanded clones than CD4+.

Sequenced material: CD4+ or CD8+ T cells sorted from blood, taken in a trial of the OX40 agonist ivuxolimab. This sequence joins TRBV27 and TRBJ2-7; 9 nucleotides line up with TRBD1. The receptor comes from an adult with an advanced solid tumor such as melanoma, head and neck, liver or kidney cancer. DNA of the CDR3: TGTGCCAGCAGTCCCTCACAGGGGGCCTTCTCCTACGAGCAGTACTTC. It encodes CASSPSQGAFSYEQYF.